The 20 T cell receptor beta chains presented below share a single source sample, sequenced in a study of T cell changes during pregnancy in multiple sclerosis. Clones were read by immunoSEQ multiplex PCR, and TCRdb kept only the in-frame ones, dropping some. Altogether 85,000 to 130,000 clones are present, less than 95% being singletons, with the ten largest covering around 1.5%. The sample in question was peripheral blood, obtained after pregnancy. The receptors come from a female donor with multiple sclerosis, enrolled in a pregnancy study.

The V and J genes are TRBV4-2 and TRBJ2-5; 12 bases are shared with TRBD2. This CDR3 has 17 amino acids. Germline V CDR1 and CDR2: LGHNA, YNFKEQ. V lost 0 bases to trimming and J lost 5 bases; unmatched junction nucleotides: 7. DNA of the CDR3: TGTGCCAGCAGCCAAGAGACTAGCGGGGGATTCGGGGAGACCCAGTACTTC. It translates to CASSQETSGGFGETQYF.

The chain carries TRBV6-1 and TRBJ1-1; tentative D call: TRBD1 (6 bases). V gave up 5 bases and J gave up 3 bases, with 10 bases separating them. CDR3 length equals 13 residues. From germline, CDR1 is MNHNS and CDR2 SASEGT. CDR3 amino acids: CASSPGQYTEAFF. CDR3 coding DNA: TGTGCCAGCAGTCCAGGACAGTACACTGAAGCTTTCTTT.

This chain joins TRBV5-1 and TRBJ2-5; D might be TRBD2 (6 bases). Germline loops: CDR1 SGHRS, CDR2 YFSETQ. Trimming stripped 0 bases from V and 5 bases from J, with 11 bases between. The CDR3 runs to 14 residues. CDR3 sequence (DNA): TGCGCCAGCAGCTTGGGATGGGGAGGTGAGACCCAGTACTTC. Translated, it gives CASSLGWGGETQYF.

The chain carries TRBV5-1 and TRBJ2-1; D might be TRBD2 (6 bases). The CDR3 runs to 16 residues. Germline-derived CDR1 and CDR2 are SGHRS and YFSETQ. The V end was cut by 4 bases, the J end by 8 bases, with 22 bases between. The CDR3 reads CASSMIVGLRGDEQFF. As DNA, the CDR3 is TGCGCCAGCAGCATGATCGTCGGACTAAGAGGGGATGAGCAGTTCTTC.

This clone appeared once. The V call is TRBV10-3, the J call TRBJ2-1; D not certain. The germline CDR1 and CDR2 sequences are ENHRY and SYGVKD. Trimming removed 10 bases at V and 3 bases at J, with 10 bases between. The CDR3 is 12 amino acids. The CDR3 DNA reads as TGTGCCACTACAAACAGCTACAATGAGCAGTTCTTC. This codes for CATTNSYNEQFF.

This chain uses TRBV2 with TRBJ1-2; D is unclear. The CDR3 consists of 13 residues. Trimming shortened V by 4 bases and J by 2 bases, and 8 bases separated the two germline ends. Germline CDR1 and CDR2: SNHLY and FYNNEI. This CDR3 reads CASSVEKNYGYTF. CDR3 coding DNA: TGTGCCAGCAGTGTAGAGAAAAACTATGGCTACACCTTC.

The chain combines TRBV5-1 with TRBJ1-2, with D perhaps TRBD1 (6 bases). Trimming cost V 3 bases and J 0 bases, with 12 bases left between them. There are 15 residues in the CDR3. Germline CDR1 and CDR2: SGHRS and YFSETQ. The CDR3 loop reads CASSSRTEANYGYTF. CDR3 in DNA: TGCGCCAGCAGCTCCCGGACAGAAGCTAACTATGGCTACACCTTC.

The chain couples TRBV27 to TRBJ2-7, with D possibly being TRBD2 (6 bases). Per the germline V gene, CDR1 is MNHEY and CDR2 is SMNVEV (reference sequence). The CDR3 spans 15 residues. Trimming cost V 6 bases and J 7 bases, with 22 bases left between them. CDR3 in DNA: TGTGCCAGCAGCCTTCAGGGACTCCCGAAGCAGGAGCAGTACTTC. Translated: CASSLQGLPKQEQYF.

The genes are TRBV27 and TRBJ2-3; 8 bases are a match to TRBD1. CDR1 MNHEY and CDR2 SMNVEV come from the germline V gene (reference sequence). The CDR3 is 16 residues long. J gave up 1 base and V 5 bases, and 8 bases lay outside the gene matches. The CDR3 here is CASSPRTGSGTDTQYF. The CDR3 bases are TGTGCCAGCAGTCCCCGGACAGGGTCAGGCACAGATACGCAGTATTTT.

The chain recombines TRBV7-3 with TRBJ2-1, with D possibly being TRBD2 (5 bases). The ends were cut back, 4 bases at V and 7 bases at J, with 20 bases in the middle. CDR1 SGHTA and CDR2 FQGTGA come from the germline V gene. The CDR3 sequence is 16 residues long. CDR3 sequence: CASSYHPPGRYNEQFF. For the CDR3, the DNA is TGTGCCAGCAGCTACCACCCCCCGGGGAGATATAATGAGCAGTTCTTC.

The CDR3 sequence: CASSPTRGPGANVLTF. The CDR3 DNA reads TGTGCCAGCTCACCCACGCGGGGCCCCGGGGCCAACGTCCTGACTTTC. V is TRBV18 and J is TRBJ2-6; possible D gene TRBD2, 6 bases. CDR3 length equals 16 residues. V was clipped by 3 bases and J by 4 bases, with 13 bases between them. The germline CDR1 and CDR2 sequences are KGHSH and LQKENI.

The chain joins TRBV30 to TRBJ1-2, with no clear D. This CDR3 has 12 residues. Germline loops: CDR1 GTSNPN, CDR2 SVGIG (reference sequence). Trimming stripped 0 bases from V and 7 bases from J, with 9 bases between. The CDR3 DNA reads as TGTGCCTGGAGTGTACGGCGGCTTGGCTACACCTTC. Amino acid sequence: CAWSVRRLGYTF.

The CDR3 loop is CASSSGLALSYEQYF. The CDR3 DNA sequence: TGTGCCAGCAGCTCAGGACTAGCGCTCTCCTACGAGCAGTACTTC. V gene TRBV5-4 combines with J gene TRBJ2-7; TRBD2 aligns across 9 bases. V lost 3 bases and J lost 0; bases outside the gene matches: 4. This CDR3 has 15 amino acids. Germline CDR1 reads SGHNT; CDR2 reads YYREEE (reference sequence). Using reference TRBV5-4 and TRBJ2-7 for the parts outside the CDR3, the full variable domain is ETGVTQSPTHLIKTRGQQVTLRCSSQSGHNTVSWYQQALGQGPQFIFQYYREEENGRGNFPPRFSGLQFPNYSSELNVNALELDDSALYLCASSSGLALSYEQYFGPGTRLTVT.

The chain joins TRBV16 to TRBJ1-2, with no clear D. The CDR3 has 16 amino acids. Trimming removed 2 bases at V and 8 bases at J, with 21 bases between. Germline V gene lookup returns CDR1 KGHSY and CDR2 FQNENV. The CDR3 reads CASSQRLEKSSWGYTF. The CDR3 nucleotides are TGTGCCAGCAGCCAAAGGTTGGAGAAATCGAGCTGGGGCTACACCTTC.

The chain links TRBV15 to TRBJ2-2, with 7 bases matching TRBD2. Germline assignment: CDR1 LNHNV and CDR2 YYDKDF (reference sequence). This CDR3 spans 15 amino acids. Trimming took 11 bases from V and 1 from J; bases not matched to a gene: 10. The CDR3 region has the DNA TGTGCCCCCCGAGGGCGGGAGAGGAACACCGGGGAGCTGTTTTTT. It is translated as CAPRGRERNTGELFF.

This sequence joins TRBV6-5 and TRBJ1-2; D is unresolved. The length of the CDR3 is 14 residues. The V end lost 4 bases, the J end lost 4 bases, and 13 bases lay between the germline ends. CDR1 and CDR2 from the germline V gene are MNHEY and SVGAGI. The CDR3 DNA sequence: TGTGCCAGCAGTTCACGCAGTTTGCCCTATGGCTACACCTTC. As protein: CASSSRSLPYGYTF.

In DNA form, the CDR3 reads TGCAGCGTTGAAGATCGGAGCAGCGGGAGAGAGGGTACGCAGTATTTT. This encodes CSVEDRSSGREGTQYF. The rearrangement uses TRBV29-1 and TRBJ2-3, with 8 bases lining up with TRBD2. The CDR3 has 16 amino acids. The germline CDR1 and CDR2 sequences are SQVTM and ANQGSEA. V was pared by 0 bases and J by 8 bases, with 13 bases of the junction left unmatched.

The rearrangement uses TRBV2 and TRBJ1-5; 7 bases are a match to TRBD1. CDR3 length: 16 amino acids. Germline V gives CDR1 SNHLY, CDR2 FYNNEI. The junction had 11 bases not matched to a gene; V was cut back by 5 bases and J by 4 bases. Here the CDR3 reads CASSTPRNRGNQPQHF. The CDR3 region has the DNA TGTGCCAGCAGTACCCCCCGAAACAGGGGTAATCAGCCCCAGCATTTT.

This chain uses TRBV6-1 with TRBJ2-3, with TRBD2 matching 7 bases. The CDR3 contains 15 residues. Trimming took 3 bases from V and 3 from J; bases not matched to a gene: 6. Germline loops: CDR1 MNHNS, CDR2 SASEGT. The CDR3 spells CASSDRRRGTDTQYF. The DNA for the CDR3 is TGTGCCAGCAGTGATCGTAGGCGGGGGACAGATACGCAGTATTTT.

The rearrangement links TRBV10-1 to TRBJ2-1; no clear D gene. The CDR3 contains 16 residues. The germline gives CDR1 WNHNN, CDR2 SYGVQD (reference sequence). V lost 6 bases to trimming and J lost 7 bases, with 22 bases between them. The CDR3 region has the DNA TGCGCCAGCAGCACCTTAGATGTCTCTCTCAGGAATGAGCAGTTCTTC. This translates into CASSTLDVSLRNEQFF.